This T cell receptor beta chain was documented in a study of response to subunit inactivated influenza vaccine. MiXCR was run by TCRdb on the RT-PCR reads, yielding one entry per CDR3 protein. The repertoire holds some 640,000 distinct CDR3 sequences, with approximately 13% as singletons. CDR3 size: 17 residues. Germline V gene data show CDR1 as MNHEY and CDR2 as SMNVEV (reference sequence). J lost 7 bases, V lost 6 bases, and 18 bases had no gene match. The sequencing used PBMCs from blood, collected around two weeks before vaccination. The V call is TRBV27, the J call TRBJ2-7; 10 bases fit TRBD1. The TCR originated in a man aged 45-60 years who received an inactivated influenza vaccine. In nucleotides, the CDR3 is TGTGCCAGCAGCGATTACCAAGACAGGGGGCCCATCCTGGAGCAGTACTTC. Its protein is CASSDYQDRGPILEQYF.